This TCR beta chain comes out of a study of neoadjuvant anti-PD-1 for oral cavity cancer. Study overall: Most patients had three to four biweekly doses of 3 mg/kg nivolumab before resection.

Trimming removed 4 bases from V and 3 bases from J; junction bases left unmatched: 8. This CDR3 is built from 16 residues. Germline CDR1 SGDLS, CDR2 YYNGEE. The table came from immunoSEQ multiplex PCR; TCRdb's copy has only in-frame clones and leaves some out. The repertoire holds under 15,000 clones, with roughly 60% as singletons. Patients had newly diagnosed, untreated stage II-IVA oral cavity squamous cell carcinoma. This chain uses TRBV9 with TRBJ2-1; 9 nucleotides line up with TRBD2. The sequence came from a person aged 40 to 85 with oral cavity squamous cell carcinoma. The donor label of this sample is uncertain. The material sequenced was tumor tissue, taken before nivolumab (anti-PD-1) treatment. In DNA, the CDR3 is TGTGCCAGCAGCTTGCTGACTAGCGGACGCTACAATGAGCAGTTCTTC. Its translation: CASSLLTSGRYNEQFF. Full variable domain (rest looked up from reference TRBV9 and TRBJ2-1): DSGVTQTPKHLITATGQRVTLRCSPRSGDLSVYWYQQSLDQGLQFLIQYYNGEERAKGNILERFSAQQFPDLHSELNLSSLELGDSALYFCASSLLTSGRYNEQFFGPGTRLTVL.